The subject of this entry is one TCR beta chain. The entry originates in a study of T cell changes during pregnancy in multiple sclerosis. The table came from immunoSEQ multiplex PCR; TCRdb's copy has only in-frame clones and leaves some out. The sample includes about 70,000 clones, 85% to 95% seen only once; the top ten take almost 0.3%. The source of this sequence is a female donor with multiple sclerosis, enrolled in a pregnancy study. The sequencing used CD4+ T cells from peripheral blood mononuclear cells, collected after pregnancy.

The CDR3 spells CASKPGLPTDTQYF. CDR3 coding DNA: TGTGCCAGCAAACCGGGACTACCCACAGATACGCAGTATTTT. The rearrangement uses TRBV11-2 and TRBJ2-3; 7 bases agree with TRBD2. CDR1 and CDR2 (germline): SGHAT, FQNNGV. The CDR3 is 14 amino acids. V shed 7 bases and J 2 bases; nucleotides not matched to a gene: 6.